The 7 T cell receptor beta chains presented below share a single source sample, sequenced in a study of tumor-infiltrating lymphocytes in primary liver carcinoma. Synthesis of TCR beta cDNA was carried out from around 540 ng total RNA with a constant-region primer. Modified slightly, ARM-PCR produced TCR beta libraries over three nested multiplex PCR rounds. Two initial PCR rounds of roughly 10 cycles each paired TRBV1-TRBV30 forward primers with a C-beta reverse primer. TCRdb itself ran the multiplex PCR reads through MiXCR, one entry per CDR3 protein. Seen here are 75,000 to 80,000 distinct CDR3 sequences, roughly 71% observed once, and the top ten hold more than 25%. From approximately 20-30 mg of unsorted bulk tissue, DNA and RNA were co-extracted together. The specimen sequenced was tumor-adjacent normal liver tissue. Receptors originate from a man aged 40-50 years with primary liver carcinoma and hepatitis B virus infection.

The chain carries TRBV15 and TRBJ1-1; the D gene is possibly TRBD1 (6 bases). This CDR3 contains 15 residues. Germline-derived CDR1 and CDR2 are LNHNV and YYDKDF (reference sequence). The germline V and J ends were trimmed by 0 bases and 4 bases, with 12 bases remaining between them. CDR3 residues: CATSRDRGGGTEAFF. The CDR3 DNA follows: TGTGCCACCAGCAGAGATCGAGGGGGGGGCACTGAAGCTTTCTTT.

As for this clonotype: The CDR3 ends on some other residue instead of the conserved phenylalanine or tryptophan, so this is likely a read error. It is unclear where the CDR3 begins or ends on the DNA, so no DNA is shown, and the CDR3 is as TCRdb lists it. The V and J genes are TRBV11-2 and TRBJ2-2; whether TRBD2, the table's D call, matches the DNA was not checked. The CDR3 is 16 amino acids long, termini counted. The germline V gene encodes CDR1 SGHAT and CDR2 FQNNGV. The CDR3 sequence is CASSLSLARVTGELLY.

Concerning this clonotype: The junction and the germline gene differ at one end; a read error may be behind it. The V and J genes are TRBV12-3 or TRBV12-4 and TRBJ1-5; no definite D call. The CDR3 consists of 14 residues. The CDR3 nucleotides are TGTGCCAGCAGTTTACAGTTTAGCAATCGGCCCCAGCATTTT. Amino acid sequence: CASSLQFSNRPQHF.

This clonotype came up many times. The rearrangement links TRBV7-9 to TRBJ2-7, with D possibly TRBD1 on 5 matching bases. This CDR3 is built from 15 residues. The germline gives CDR1 SEHNR, CDR2 FQNEAQ (reference sequence). V was trimmed by 5 bases and J by 2 bases, leaving 16 bases between them. CDR3 nucleotides: TGTGCCAGCAGCCCTGACAGTTTCCTTACCTACGAGCAGTACTTC. Translation gives CASSPDSFLTYEQYF.

This chain joins TRBV6-6 and TRBJ2-7, with D perhaps being TRBD1 or TRBD2 (5 bases each). Trimming left V 5 bases short and J 8 bases short, with 22 bases between. CDR1 MNHNY and CDR2 SVGAGI come from the germline V gene (reference sequence). The length of the CDR3 is 15 residues. CDR3: CASSQLAGVVDKQYF. DNA of the CDR3: TGTGCCAGCAGTCAGCTAGCAGGAGTGGTGGACAAGCAGTACTTC.

About this clonotype itself: In this CDR3 the conserved last residue, phenylalanine or tryptophan, is missing, so a read error is likely. The genes are TRBV11-2 and TRBJ2-1; D possibly uses TRBD1 or TRBD2 (7 bases each). Germline lookup yields CDR1 SGHAT and CDR2 FQNNGV. This CDR3 is built from 17 residues. The CDR3 DNA reads TGTGCCAACAGCTTTAACAGGGGACTACCGGGAGTCGGGGAGCAGTTCATC. This sequence encodes CANSFNRGLPGVGEQFI.

A remark on this clonotype: The junction does not match germline at one end; this may be a read error. The DNA of the CDR3 is TGTGCCAGCAGCTTAGATCACCAGAGAGGCAATAAGCAGTCCTTC. Amino acid sequence: CASSLDHQRGNKQSF. The V call is TRBV11-2, the J call TRBJ2-1, with unresolved D. CDR3 length equals 15 residues. Looked up from germline, CDR1 is SGHAT and CDR2 is FQNNGV.